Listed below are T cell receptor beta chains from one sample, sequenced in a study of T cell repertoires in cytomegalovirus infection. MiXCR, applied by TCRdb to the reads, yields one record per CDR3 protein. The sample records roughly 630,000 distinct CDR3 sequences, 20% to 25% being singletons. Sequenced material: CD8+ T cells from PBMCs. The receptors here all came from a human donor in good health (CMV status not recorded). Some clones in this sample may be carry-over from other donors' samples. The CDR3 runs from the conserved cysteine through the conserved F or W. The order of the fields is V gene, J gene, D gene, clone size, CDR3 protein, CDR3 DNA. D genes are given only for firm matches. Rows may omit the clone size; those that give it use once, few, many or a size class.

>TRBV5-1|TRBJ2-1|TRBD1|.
CASSLTTGGFYNEQFF
TGCGCCAGCAGCTTGACGACAGGGGGATTCTACAATGAGCAGTTCTTC
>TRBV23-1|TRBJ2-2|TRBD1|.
CASTADRVTGELFF
TGCGCCAGCACCGCAGACAGGGTAACCGGGGAGCTGTTTTTT
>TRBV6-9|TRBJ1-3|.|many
CASSPNSGCHGSGVGNTIYF
TGTGCCAGCAGCCCGAATTCAGGCTGCCACGGGTCAGGGGTTGGAAACACCATATATTTT
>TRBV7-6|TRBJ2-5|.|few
CASSQGNAGHQETQYF
TGTGCCAGCAGCCAAGGCAACGCGGGACACCAAGAGACCCAGTACTTC
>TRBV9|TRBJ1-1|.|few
CASSPRILNTEAFF
TGTGCCAGCAGCCCCAGGATCTTGAACACTGAAGCTTTCTTT
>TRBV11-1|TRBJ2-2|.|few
CASSLRRGPANTGELFF
TGTGCCAGCAGCTTACGGAGGGGTCCCGCGAACACCGGGGAGCTGTTTTTT
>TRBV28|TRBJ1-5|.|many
CASSLLDPGLQPQHF
TGTGCCAGCAGTTTGTTGGACCCAGGGCTACAGCCCCAGCATTTT
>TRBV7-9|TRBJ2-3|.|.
CASSLGVGDTQYF
TGTGCCAGCAGCCTCGGGGTGGGAGATACGCAGTATTTT
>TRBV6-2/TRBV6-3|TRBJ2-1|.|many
CASSYSYEQFF
TGTGCCAGCAGTTACTCGTATGAGCAGTTCTTC
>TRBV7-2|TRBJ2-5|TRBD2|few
CASSDPASGGPQETQYF
TGTGCCAGCAGCGACCCGGCTAGCGGGGGACCCCAAGAGACCCAGTACTTC